Listed below are T cell receptor beta chains from one sample, sequenced in a study of blood T cell repertoires in COVID-19. Libraries were prepared by immunoSEQ multiplex PCR; TCRdb keeps only in-frame clonotypes and omits some of them. This repertoire shows 75,000 or so clones, roughly 89% found once; its top ten account for roughly 5.3%. What was sequenced was peripheral blood. The receptors were sampled from a woman older than 75 with active or convalescent COVID-19. Both conserved end residues are part of each CDR3. Each record gives: J gene, V gene, clone size, D gene, CDR3 protein, CDR3 DNA. A D gene is named only where the DNA matches it firmly. Only part of the rows carry a size: once, few, many, or a class if the clone is expanded.

>TRBJ2-7|TRBV6-6|.|TRBD1
CASRPPDRGSYEQYF
TGTGCCAGCAGGCCTCCGGACAGGGGCTCCTACGAGCAGTACTTC
>TRBJ2-7|TRBV21-1|.|.
CASSRQASYEQYF
TGTGCCAGCAGCAGGCAGGCGTCCTACGAGCAGTACTTC
>TRBJ2-7|TRBV19|.|.
CASSIRAGLEQYF
TGTGCCAGTAGTATCCGCGCAGGGCTCGAGCAGTACTTC
>TRBJ1-5|TRBV5-1|few|.
CASSLGDISNQPQHF
TGCGCCAGCAGCTTGGGGGACATCAGCAATCAGCCCCAGCATTTT
>TRBJ1-1|TRBV30|.|TRBD1
CAWSNRGGAFF
TGTGCCTGGAGTAACAGGGGAGGAGCTTTCTTT
>TRBJ2-6|TRBV28|once|.
CASSLFLGALTGANVLTF
TGTGCCAGCAGTTTATTCTTGGGGGCGCTCACTGGGGCCAACGTCCTGACTTTC
>TRBJ2-7|TRBV18|.|.
CASSPPYRLNEQYF
TGTGCCAGCTCACCACCTTACAGATTGAACGAGCAGTACTTC
>TRBJ2-7|TRBV6-2/TRBV6-3|.|.
CASSPPGVAYEQYF
TGTGCCAGCAGCCCCCCGGGGGTCGCCTACGAGCAGTACTTC
>TRBJ2-7|TRBV28|once|.
CASNPRRGRGVEQYF
TGTGCCAGCAACCCCCGAAGGGGCAGGGGAGTGGAGCAGTACTTC
>TRBJ2-7|TRBV7-2|.|.
CASSLAFWSDRSPVNEQYF
TGTGCCAGCAGCTTAGCCTTCTGGAGCGACAGGTCGCCTGTAAACGAGCAGTACTTC
>TRBJ1-2|TRBV10-2|.|.
CASTPRAGKGYTF
TGCGCCAGCACCCCCCGGGCAGGGAAAGGCTACACCTTC
>TRBJ2-3|TRBV30|few|TRBD2
CAWSFTSGRAGVDTQYF
TGTGCCTGGAGTTTCACTAGCGGGAGGGCCGGAGTAGATACGCAGTATTTT
>TRBJ2-7|TRBV5-1|.|TRBD1
CASSLGISGQGSHEQYF
TGCGCCAGCAGCTTAGGAATCTCGGGACAGGGGTCCCACGAGCAGTACTTC
>TRBJ2-1|TRBV9|once|TRBD1
CASSAQLGQYNEQFF
TGTGCCAGCAGCGCCCAACTGGGACAGTACAATGAGCAGTTCTTC
>TRBJ1-5|TRBV6-2/TRBV6-3|.|.
CASSTPGHSNQPQHF
TGTGCCAGCAGTACACCGGGACATAGCAATCAGCCCCAGCATTTT
>TRBJ1-2|TRBV7-2|.|TRBD1
CASSLSTTGGDRGGYTF
TGTGCCAGCAGCTTATCTACCACAGGGGGCGATAGGGGTGGCTACACCTTC
>TRBJ2-6|TRBV28|.|.
CASGRPGEGGANVLTF
TGTGCCAGCGGCCGTCCAGGGGAAGGTGGGGCCAACGTCCTGACTTTC
>TRBJ2-1|TRBV5-1|once|TRBD2
CASSLRLAGQNNEQFF
TGCGCCAGCAGCTTGAGGCTAGCGGGGCAAAACAATGAGCAGTTCTTC
>TRBJ2-1|TRBV3-1/TRBV3-2|.|.
CASSPYESSYNEQFF
TGTGCCAGCAGCCCCTACGAAAGCTCCTACAATGAGCAGTTCTTC
>TRBJ2-7|TRBV6-5|.|.
CASSYNPGYEQYF
TGTGCCAGCAGTTACAATCCGGGGTACGAGCAGTACTTC
>TRBJ2-2|TRBV10-3|.|.
CAISESRTGELFF
TGTGCCATCAGTGAGTCGAGGACCGGGGAGCTGTTTTTT
>TRBJ1-2|TRBV30|.|TRBD1
CAWSGYYGTDLRGYTF
TGTGCCTGGAGTGGGTATTATGGGACAGACTTGAGGGGCTACACCTTC
>TRBJ1-1|TRBV30|.|.
CAWSGVAGGGNTEAFF
TGTGCCTGGAGCGGAGTGGCGGGCGGCGGGAACACTGAAGCTTTCTTT
>TRBJ2-3|TRBV28|.|.
CASSSPGQRTDTQYF
TGTGCCAGCAGTTCTCCCGGACAGCGCACAGATACGCAGTATTTT
>TRBJ1-2|TRBV18|few|TRBD1
CASSPGTDYGYTF
TGTGCCAGCTCACCGGGGACAGACTATGGCTACACCTTC
>TRBJ1-1|TRBV21-1|.|.
CASSTDRTEGTEAFF
TGTGCCAGCAGCACGGACAGGACTGAGGGCACTGAAGCTTTCTTT
>TRBJ2-7|TRBV19|.|.
CASSWQGQGEQYF
TGTGCCAGTAGTTGGCAGGGCCAGGGGGAGCAGTACTTC
>TRBJ1-2|TRBV7-2|.|TRBD1
CASTGDSSNYGYTF
TGTGCCAGCACGGGGGACAGCTCTAACTATGGCTACACCTTC
>TRBJ2-5|TRBV5-8|.|.
CASSLKDIRETQYF
TGTGCCAGCAGCTTGAAGGACATCCGAGAGACCCAGTACTTC
>TRBJ1-6|TRBV30|.|.
CAWSVQGSAYNSPLHF
TGTGCCTGGAGTGTACAGGGATCCGCCTATAATTCACCCCTCCACTTT
>TRBJ2-7|TRBV5-5|.|TRBD1
CASSSWDSYEQYF
TGTGCCAGCAGCTCCTGGGACAGTTACGAGCAGTACTTC
>TRBJ2-5|TRBV18|.|.
CASSAYQETQYF
TGTGCCAGCTCAGCGTACCAAGAGACCCAGTACTTC
>TRBJ1-2|TRBV28|.|TRBD1
CASSLLTGGEYGYTF
TGTGCCAGCAGTTTACTGACAGGGGGCGAGTATGGCTACACCTTC
>TRBJ1-5|TRBV7-9|.|.
CASSFVNQPQHF
TGTGCCAGCAGCTTCGTCAATCAGCCCCAGCATTTT
>TRBJ2-7|TRBV5-1|.|TRBD1
CASSASGTGSYEQYF
TGCGCCAGCAGCGCCTCCGGGACAGGCTCCTACGAGCAGTACTTC
>TRBJ2-7|TRBV19|.|.
CASSGSTYEQYF
TGTGCCAGTAGTGGGAGCACCTACGAGCAGTACTTC
>TRBJ1-5|TRBV28|once|TRBD1
CASSQTTGLINQPQHF
TGTGCCAGCAGTCAAACGACAGGGTTGATCAATCAGCCCCAGCATTTT
>TRBJ1-5|TRBV20-1|.|.
CSASGSSNQPQHF
TGCAGTGCTAGTGGGAGTAGCAATCAGCCCCAGCATTTT
>TRBJ2-1|TRBV19|few|.
CASSPGQSDEQFF
TGTGCCAGTAGTCCCGGACAGAGCGATGAGCAGTTCTTC
>TRBJ2-7|TRBV15|once|.
CATSTRDTAYEQYF
TGTGCCACCAGCACCCGGGACACAGCCTACGAGCAGTACTTC
>TRBJ2-7|TRBV5-6|few|TRBD1
CASSFLTGTGTYEQYF
TGTGCCAGCAGCTTTCTGACCGGGACAGGGACCTACGAGCAGTACTTC
>TRBJ1-2|TRBV5-5|.|.
CASSLDPGNYGYTF
TGTGCCAGCAGCTTGGACCCAGGGAACTATGGCTACACCTTC
>TRBJ2-5|TRBV5-5|.|TRBD1
CASSSDGQGAIVGLETQYF
TGTGCCAGCAGCTCGGACGGGCAGGGGGCGATCGTCGGCCTAGAGACCCAGTACTTC
>TRBJ2-5|TRBV24-1|.|.
CATRGQMADQETQYF
TGTGCCACCCGAGGGCAAATGGCGGATCAAGAGACCCAGTACTTC
>TRBJ1-2|TRBV28|.|TRBD1
CASRYRTGKGYTF
TGTGCCAGCAGGTACCGGACAGGGAAAGGCTACACCTTC
>TRBJ2-3|TRBV4-2|few|TRBD2
CASSQMWQSGTSGRNTQYF
TGTGCCAGCAGCCAAATGTGGCAATCCGGGACTAGCGGGAGAAACACGCAGTATTTT
>TRBJ1-6|TRBV5-1|.|TRBD1
CASSLEGARNSPLHF
TGCGCCAGCAGCTTGGAGGGGGCGCGTAATTCACCCCTCCACTTT
>TRBJ1-3|TRBV9|.|.
CASSVDPTGSSGNTIYF
TGTGCCAGCAGCGTAGACCCCACAGGGAGCTCTGGAAACACCATATATTTT
>TRBJ1-1|TRBV7-2|once|TRBD1
CASSLATGLGTEAFF
TGTGCCAGCAGCTTAGCGACAGGGCTGGGCACTGAAGCTTTCTTT
>TRBJ1-5|TRBV5-5|.|.
CASSLEGLRNQPQHF
TGTGCCAGCAGCTTGGAGGGGTTGAGGAATCAGCCCCAGCATTTT
>TRBJ2-5|TRBV30|.|.
CAWSNRRGETQYF
TGTGCCTGGAGTAACAGGCGAGGAGAGACCCAGTACTTC
>TRBJ2-7|TRBV6-6|.|.
CASSYGRTYEQYF
TGTGCCAGCAGTTACGGCAGAACCTACGAGCAGTACTTC
>TRBJ2-5|TRBV30|.|TRBD2
CAGRGLAGRGTQYF
TGTGCGGGGCGGGGGCTAGCGGGGCGGGGGACCCAGTACTTC